The 21 T cell receptor beta chains presented below share a single source sample, sequenced in a study of cytomegalovirus exposure and HLA in healthy donors. 13 Jbeta primers and 60 Vbeta primers were used for the PCR. This table comes from immunoSEQ multiplex PCR, and its TCRdb copy is limited to in-frame clones, with some not included. The sample lists about 160,000 clones, roughly four fifths occurring once. The material sequenced was PBMCs. The source of these receptors is a woman in her late teens or twenties in good health and CMV-seronegative.

In its sample, this clone was seen a few times. This chain links TRBV9 with TRBJ2-2; 7 positions agree with TRBD2. Germline CDR1 and CDR2: SGDLS and YYNGEE. J was trimmed by 11 bases and V by 3 bases; bases with no gene match: 16. The CDR3 consists of 16 residues. CDR3 nucleotide sequence: TGTGCCAGCAGCGCAAGGGACTACTCGGGAAGTATTGAGCTGTTTTTT. It yields the protein CASSARDYSGSIELFF.

The V call is TRBV4-1, the J call TRBJ2-7, with 8 bases aligning to TRBD1. The ends lost 1 base at V and 3 bases at J; junction bases unmatched: 8. Germline CDR1 and CDR2: MGHRA and YSYEKL. The CDR3 is 16 amino acids. CDR3 region: CASSQGRGTGNYEQYF. Here the CDR3 DNA reads TGCGCCAGCAGCCAAGGACGCGGGACAGGAAACTACGAGCAGTACTTC.

The chain links TRBV15 to TRBJ2-6, with 11 bases aligning to TRBD1. This CDR3 has 17 amino acids. Trimming removed 3 bases from V and 1 base from J; junction bases left unmatched: 2. CDR1 and CDR2 from the germline V gene are LNHNV and YYDKDF (reference sequence). CDR3: CATSSGDRGSGANVLTF. The CDR3 region has the DNA TGTGCCACCAGCAGCGGGGACAGGGGGTCTGGGGCCAACGTCCTGACTTTC.

In this sample, this clone turned up once. This chain uses TRBV11-2 with TRBJ2-7; tentatively, D is TRBD2 (6 bases). V lost 1 base, J lost 3 bases, and 10 bases lay in between. The CDR3 is 14 residues long. Germline V gene data show CDR1 as SGHAT and CDR2 as FQNNGV. The chain's CDR3 is CASSLGPSDYEQYF. In DNA, the CDR3 is TGTGCCAGCAGCTTAGGTCCTAGCGACTACGAGCAGTACTTC. Together with reference TRBV11-2 and TRBJ2-7, the CDR3 gives the full variable domain: EAGVAQSPRYKIIEKRQSVAFWCNPISGHATLYWYQQILGQGPKLLIQFQNNGVVDDSQLPKDRFSAERLKGVDSTLKIQPAKLEDSAVYLCASSLGPSDYEQYFGPGTRLTVT.

To note about this clone: Its ends do not fully match the called genes, so a read error is possible. The CDR3 sequence is CSSSFTPGEGTGELFF. CDR3 in DNA: TGTTCCAGCAGCTTTACTCCGGGGGAGGGGACCGGGGAGCTGTTTTTT. The chain links TRBV7-9 to TRBJ2-2, with TRBD2 matching 7 bases. The CDR3 extends over 16 amino acids. Germline CDR1 SEHNR, CDR2 FQNEAQ (reference sequence). The full variable domain, in which reference TRBV7-9 and TRBJ2-2 provide the parts outside the CDR3, is DTGVSQNPRHKITKRGQNVTFRCDPISEHNRLYWYRQTLGQGPEFLTYFQNEAQLEKSRLLSDRFSAERPKGSFSTLEIQRTEQGDSAMYLCSSSFTPGEGTGELFFGEGSRLTVL.

The chain combines TRBV19 with TRBJ1-2; D not certain. This CDR3 comprises 11 residues. Germline values: CDR1 LNHDA, CDR2 SQIVND (reference sequence). Trimming shortened V by 3 bases and J by 8 bases, and 7 bases separated the two germline ends. CDR3 in DNA: TGTGCCAGTAGTATGGGAGGCGGCTACACCTTC. Translating gives CASSMGGGYTF.

The chain links TRBV5-5 to TRBJ2-3; D is uncertain. Germline CDR1 reads SGHKS; CDR2 reads YYEKEE (reference sequence). Trimming pared 1 base from V and 1 base from J, leaving 10 bases between. CDR3 length: 15 amino acids. The DNA of the CDR3 is TGTGCCAGCAGCTTGACCAGAGGTCGCACAGATACGCAGTATTTT. This sequence encodes CASSLTRGRTDTQYF. Together with reference TRBV5-5 and TRBJ2-3, the CDR3 gives the full variable domain: DAGVTQSPTHLIKTRGQQVTLRCSPISGHKSVSWYQQVLGQGPQFIFQYYEKEERGRGNFPDRFSARQFPNYSSELNVNALLLGDSALYLCASSLTRGRTDTQYFGPGTRLTVL.

The J gene is TRBJ2-5, the V gene TRBV2; 8 positions agree with TRBD2. J was trimmed by 3 bases and V by 7 bases; bases with no gene match: 1. The CDR3 has 12 residues. CDR1 is SNHLY, CDR2 FYNNEI, per germline. DNA for the CDR3: TGTGCCAGCAAACTAGCGGAAGAGACCCAGTACTTC. Its translation is CASKLAEETQYF.

V is TRBV6-1 and J is TRBJ1-5; 10 bases match TRBD1. V gave up 0 bases and J gave up 1 base; unmatched junction bases: 3. Germline CDR1 is MNHNS and CDR2 is SASEGT. The CDR3 contains 17 residues. The CDR3 sequence: CASSEAGTGESNQPQHF. Written as DNA, the CDR3 is TGTGCCAGCAGTGAAGCCGGGACAGGGGAGAGCAATCAGCCCCAGCATTTT.

This clone was found a few times. The gene calls are TRBV28 and TRBJ1-2; possibly TRBD1 for D (5 bases). This CDR3 comprises 14 residues. Deletions cut 6 bases from V and 3 bases from J, with 14 bases between. Germline assignment: CDR1 MDHEN and CDR2 SYDVKM. The CDR3 DNA is TGTGCCAGCAGCCCCTGGGGCAGCGACTATGGCTACACCTTC. It yields the protein CASSPWGSDYGYTF.

J is TRBJ2-7 and V is TRBV18; TRBD1 matches at 11 bases. The germline V gene has CDR1 KGHSH and CDR2 LQKENI. Germline trimming cut 3 bases from V and 6 bases from J; bases unmatched to any gene: 7. The CDR3 loop spans 15 amino acids. CDR3 sequence (DNA): TGTGCCAGCTCACCCGGACAGGGGGCGCAGCTCGAGCAGTACTTC. It encodes CASSPGQGAQLEQYF. Together with reference TRBV18 and TRBJ2-7, the CDR3 gives the full variable domain: NAGVMQNPRHLVRRRGQEARLRCSPMKGHSHVYWYRQLPEEGLKFMVYLQKENIIDESGMPKERFSAEFPKEGPSILRIQQVVRGDSAAYFCASSPGQGAQLEQYFGPGTRLTVT.

The chain carries TRBV5-5 and TRBJ1-1; 9 nucleotides match TRBD1. The CDR3 contains 16 residues. Germline V gives CDR1 SGHKS, CDR2 YYEKEE (reference sequence). V gave up 2 bases and J gave up 1 base; unmatched junction bases: 6. CDR3 sequence (DNA): TGTGCCAGCAGCTTATTACAGGGGGCTCCGAACACTGAAGCTTTCTTT. It encodes CASSLLQGAPNTEAFF.

This chain joins TRBV5-1 and TRBJ1-4; perhaps TRBD1 as D (5 bases). This CDR3 region has 16 residues. V was clipped by 3 bases and J by 7 bases, with 19 bases between them. Germline CDR1 reads SGHRS; CDR2 reads YFSETQ. The CDR3 here is CASSWRRQQVGEKLFF. For the CDR3, the DNA is TGCGCCAGCAGCTGGCGGAGACAGCAGGTCGGTGAAAAACTGTTTTTT.

CDR3 nucleotides: TGTGCCAGCAGTGCAGGACACCTTCAGCTGAGCTACGAGCAGTACTTC. This gives the protein CASSAGHLQLSYEQYF. The chain carries TRBV6-6 and TRBJ2-7, with TRBD1 as a possible D gene (5 bases). The CDR3 consists of 16 residues. V lost 5 bases and J 3 bases, leaving 20 bases between the germline ends. Germline values: CDR1 MNHNY, CDR2 SVGAGI (reference sequence).

This sequence joins TRBV5-1 and TRBJ2-3, with TRBD2 identical over 7 bases. There are 15 residues in the CDR3. The V gene's germline CDR1 is SGHRS and CDR2 YFSETQ. V dropped 4 bases and J dropped 3; count of bases not matched to a gene: 8. CDR3 nucleotides: TGCGCCAGCAGCCCCACGGCGGGAGTTACAGATACGCAGTATTTT. Its translation is CASSPTAGVTDTQYF.

This chain connects TRBV5-4 to TRBJ1-1; 9 positions match TRBD1. This CDR3 is 12 amino acids long. V dropped 1 base and J dropped 11; count of bases not matched to a gene: 3. Germline CDR1 reads SGHNT; CDR2 reads YYREEE (reference sequence). The CDR3 loop is CASSLQDRGAFF. As DNA, the CDR3 is TGTGCCAGCAGCTTGCAGGACAGGGGCGCTTTCTTT.

This clone appeared a single time. The chain links TRBV30 to TRBJ1-1; possible D gene TRBD1, 5 bases. V lost 6 bases and J 0 bases, leaving 14 bases between the germline ends. From germline, CDR1 is GTSNPN and CDR2 SVGIG (reference sequence). The CDR3 runs to 14 residues. CDR3 loop: CACRAPYLNTEAFF. DNA for the CDR3: TGTGCCTGCAGGGCCCCTTATCTGAACACTGAAGCTTTCTTT.

This clone was detected only a few times. The chain is built from TRBV18 and TRBJ1-4; unclear D gene. The V gene's germline CDR1 is KGHSH and CDR2 LQKENI. The CDR3 contains 16 residues. The ends were cut back, 0 bases at V and 0 bases at J, with 8 bases in the middle. The CDR3 region has the DNA TGTGCCAGCTCACCACCTGGAGCGGCAACTAATGAAAAACTGTTTTTT. It is translated as CASSPPGAATNEKLFF.

This rearrangement joins TRBV6-1 to TRBJ1-2; D may be TRBD1 (6 bases). The length of the CDR3 is 12 residues. Germline-derived CDR1 and CDR2 are MNHNS and SASEGT. Trimming shortened V by 9 bases and J by 3 bases, and 11 bases separated the two germline ends. In DNA, the CDR3 is TGTGCCAGTAAGACAGGAGACTATGGCTACACCTTC. Protein sequence: CASKTGDYGYTF.

V and J are TRBV5-4 and TRBJ1-4; 10 bases fit TRBD1. The germline V gene encodes CDR1 SGHNT and CDR2 YYREEE (reference sequence). There are 15 residues in the CDR3. With V trimmed by 2 bases and J by 6 bases, 4 bases remained unmatched. The CDR3 DNA reads as TGTGCCAGCAGCTTAGCCGGGACAGGGGATGAAAAACTGTTTTTT. Its protein is CASSLAGTGDEKLFF.

This chain links TRBV7-3 with TRBJ2-1; 7 nucleotides match TRBD1. V dropped 0 bases and J dropped 3; count of bases not matched to a gene: 2. The V gene's germline CDR1 is SGHTA and CDR2 FQGTGA. CDR3 length equals 15 residues. CDR3 bases: TGTGCCAGCAGCTTAACAGGGGGCAGCTACAATGAGCAGTTCTTC. Residues: CASSLTGGSYNEQFF.